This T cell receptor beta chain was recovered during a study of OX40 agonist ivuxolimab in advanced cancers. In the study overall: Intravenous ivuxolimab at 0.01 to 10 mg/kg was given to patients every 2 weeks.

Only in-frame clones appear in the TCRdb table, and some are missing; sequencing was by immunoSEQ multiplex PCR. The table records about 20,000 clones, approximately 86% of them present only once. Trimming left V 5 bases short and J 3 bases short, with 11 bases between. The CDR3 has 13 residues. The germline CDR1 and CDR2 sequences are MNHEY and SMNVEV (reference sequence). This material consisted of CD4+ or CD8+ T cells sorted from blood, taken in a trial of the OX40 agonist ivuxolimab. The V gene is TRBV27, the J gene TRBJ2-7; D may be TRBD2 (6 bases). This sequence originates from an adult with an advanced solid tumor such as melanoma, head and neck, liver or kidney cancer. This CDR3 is CASSPRGGYEQYF. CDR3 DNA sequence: TGTGCCAGCAGTCCCCGGGGAGGCTACGAGCAGTACTTC.